The rows below give T cell receptor beta chains drawn from one sample of a study of blood T cell repertoires in COVID-19. TCRdb's table, derived via immunoSEQ multiplex PCR, lists solely in-frame clones and lacks some. Among 60,000 or so clones, around 90% were seen once, and the ten largest hold over 9.5%. Sequencing was done on a sample of peripheral blood. The source of these receptors is a human donor with acute or convalescent COVID-19. The donor label of this sample is uncertain. The CDR3 runs from the conserved cysteine through the conserved F or W. Fields, in order: J gene, V gene, D gene, clone size, CDR3 protein, CDR3 DNA. D genes are given only for firm matches. Size is omitted from some rows. Given values are once, few, many or a class for expanded clones.

J: TRBJ2-2
V: TRBV7-3
D: TRBD2
size: -
CDR3: CASSLSGSFAGELFF
DNA: TGTGCCAGCAGCCTTAGCGGGAGTTTCGCCGGGGAGCTGTTTTTT

J: TRBJ2-3
V: TRBV27
D: -
size: -
CDR3: CASSLGGGFRTQYF
DNA: TGTGCCAGCAGTTTAGGAGGAGGATTCCGTACGCAGTATTTT

J: TRBJ1-4
V: TRBV10-3
D: -
size: -
CDR3: CAISESGGVATNEKLFF
DNA: TGTGCCATCAGTGAGTCGGGCGGGGTGGCAACTAATGAAAAACTGTTTTTT

J: TRBJ1-6
V: TRBV5-1
D: -
size: -
CDR3: CASSLVEGESPLHF
DNA: TGCGCCAGCAGCTTGGTAGAGGGAGAATCACCCCTCCACTTT

J: TRBJ1-1
V: TRBV9
D: TRBD1
size: -
CDR3: CASSVTGTGNTEAFF
DNA: TGTGCCAGCAGCGTAACGGGGACAGGGAACACTGAAGCTTTCTTT

J: TRBJ2-7
V: TRBV5-1
D: -
size: -
CDR3: CASSLGGESSYEQYF
DNA: TGCGCCAGCAGCTTGGGTGGAGAGAGCTCCTACGAGCAGTACTTC

J: TRBJ1-5
V: TRBV10-2
D: TRBD1
size: -
CDR3: CATRKTGQGVDQPQHF
DNA: TGCGCCACCCGCAAGACGGGACAGGGGGTGGATCAGCCCCAGCATTTT

J: TRBJ1-4
V: TRBV6-5
D: TRBD1
size: -
CDR3: CASRGTGIEKLFF
DNA: TGTGCCAGCAGAGGGACAGGAATTGAAAAACTGTTTTTT

J: TRBJ1-6
V: TRBV5-1
D: -
size: -
CDR3: CASSLVGGFGGIGAPLHF
DNA: TGCGCCAGCAGCTTGGTCGGAGGGTTCGGGGGGATTGGGGCACCCCTCCACTTT

J: TRBJ2-2
V: TRBV7-8
D: -
size: -
CDR3: CASSQGWGELFF
DNA: TGTGCCAGCAGCCAGGGGTGGGGGGAGCTGTTTTTT

J: TRBJ2-5
V: TRBV2
D: -
size: -
CDR3: CASSDASASNQETQYF
DNA: TGTGCCAGCAGTGATGCTAGTGCCTCGAACCAAGAGACCCAGTACTTC

J: TRBJ2-3
V: TRBV7-3
D: -
size: -
CDR3: CASSLDKTSTDTQYF
DNA: TGTGCCAGCAGCCTAGATAAGACTAGCACAGATACGCAGTATTTT

J: TRBJ1-5
V: TRBV28
D: -
size: once
CDR3: CASRRGAHQPQHF
DNA: TGTGCCAGCAGGCGGGGGGCCCATCAGCCCCAGCATTTT

J: TRBJ1-6
V: TRBV5-8
D: -
size: -
CDR3: CASSYLTGGSPLHF
DNA: TGTGCCAGCAGCTACCTGACGGGAGGTTCACCCCTCCACTTT

J: TRBJ1-2
V: TRBV11-2
D: -
size: many
CDR3: CASSLAGYGYTF
DNA: TGTGCCAGCAGCTTGGCAGGGTATGGCTACACCTTC

J: TRBJ2-7
V: TRBV5-1
D: TRBD2
size: -
CDR3: CASSLGGSGNYEQYF
DNA: TGCGCCAGCAGCTTGGGTGGTAGCGGGAACTACGAGCAGTACTTC

J: TRBJ2-1
V: TRBV11-2
D: TRBD2
size: -
CDR3: CASSKQRRESPPGQFF
DNA: TGTGCCAGCAGCAAACAAAGGCGGGAGAGCCCCCCGGGGCAGTTCTTC

J: TRBJ2-1
V: TRBV27
D: TRBD1
size: many
CDR3: CASSSTLGTGLLNEQFF
DNA: TGTGCCAGCAGTTCCACCTTAGGGACAGGGTTACTCAATGAGCAGTTCTTC

J: TRBJ2-7
V: TRBV10-2
D: TRBD1
size: -
CDR3: CASRGDRGSSYEQYF
DNA: TGCGCCAGCAGGGGGGACAGGGGGAGTTCCTACGAGCAGTACTTC

J: TRBJ2-2
V: TRBV7-8
D: -
size: -
CDR3: CASSSRVPGELFF
DNA: TGTGCCAGCAGCTCCAGGGTGCCCGGGGAGCTGTTTTTT

J: TRBJ1-5
V: TRBV13
D: TRBD1
size: -
CDR3: CASSRGTGVEQPQHF
DNA: TGTGCCAGCAGCCGAGGGACAGGGGTTGAACAGCCCCAGCATTTT

J: TRBJ2-3
V: TRBV5-1
D: -
size: -
CDR3: CASSYTTDTQYF
DNA: TGCGCCAGCAGCTACACCACAGATACGCAGTATTTT

J: TRBJ2-3
V: TRBV9
D: TRBD2
size: -
CDR3: CASLISGTSGSLGTDTQYF
DNA: TGTGCCAGCCTCATCTCCGGGACTAGCGGGTCTCTTGGCACAGATACGCAGTATTTT

J: TRBJ2-7
V: TRBV7-2
D: -
size: -
CDR3: CASSFAGSYEQYF
DNA: TGTGCCAGCAGCTTTGCCGGGAGTTACGAGCAGTACTTC

J: TRBJ2-7
V: TRBV11-2
D: -
size: -
CDR3: CASSLVSGVRYEQYF
DNA: TGTGCCAGCAGTCTAGTATCAGGGGTGAGGTACGAGCAGTACTTC

J: TRBJ1-5
V: TRBV5-1
D: TRBD1
size: -
CDR3: CASSFSGGAGQPQHF
DNA: TGCGCCAGCAGCTTTTCAGGGGGCGCGGGTCAGCCCCAGCATTTT

J: TRBJ1-5
V: TRBV7-8
D: -
size: -
CDR3: CASSFEGPQHF
DNA: TGTGCCAGCAGCTTTGAGGGGCCCCAGCATTTT

J: TRBJ2-1
V: TRBV2
D: -
size: -
CDR3: CASDTAESSYNEQFF
DNA: TGTGCCAGCGATACAGCGGAGAGCTCCTACAATGAGCAGTTCTTC

J: TRBJ1-2
V: TRBV10-3
D: -
size: -
CDR3: CAISETVNYGYTF
DNA: TGTGCCATCAGTGAAACAGTTAACTATGGCTACACCTTC

J: TRBJ1-4
V: TRBV25-1
D: -
size: few
CDR3: CASSNPRTANEKLFF
DNA: TGTGCCAGCAGTAACCCTCGAACAGCTAATGAAAAACTGTTTTTT

J: TRBJ2-2
V: TRBV28
D: -
size: once
CDR3: CASSLVQITGELFF
DNA: TGTGCCAGCAGTTTAGTCCAAATCACCGGGGAGCTGTTTTTT

J: TRBJ1-2
V: TRBV5-1
D: -
size: -
CDR3: CASSVSGDYGYTF
DNA: TGCGCCAGCAGCGTTTCCGGTGATTATGGCTACACCTTC

J: TRBJ2-3
V: TRBV7-9
D: -
size: -
CDR3: CASSPGPDTQYF
DNA: TGTGCCAGCAGCCCAGGGCCAGATACGCAGTATTTT

J: TRBJ2-3
V: TRBV5-6
D: -
size: -
CDR3: CASSYRLNTQYF
DNA: TGTGCCAGCAGCTACAGGTTAAATACGCAGTATTTT

J: TRBJ1-5
V: TRBV19
D: TRBD1
size: -
CDR3: CATQSSGGNNQPQHF
DNA: TGTGCCACCCAGTCGTCAGGGGGAAACAATCAGCCCCAGCATTTT

J: TRBJ1-6
V: TRBV7-9
D: -
size: -
CDR3: CASSSADRGSPLHF
DNA: TGTGCCAGCAGCTCCGCCGACAGAGGCTCACCCCTCCACTTT

J: TRBJ1-1
V: TRBV15
D: -
size: -
CDR3: CATSREGTGRRTEAFF
DNA: TGTGCCACCAGCAGAGAAGGAACAGGGCGGCGAACTGAAGCTTTCTTT

J: TRBJ1-3
V: TRBV6-5
D: -
size: -
CDR3: CASSYTSGFSGNTIYF
DNA: TGTGCCAGCAGTTACACTTCAGGGTTCTCTGGAAACACCATATATTTT

J: TRBJ2-7
V: TRBV5-1
D: -
size: -
CDR3: CASSFQYPNSYEQYF
DNA: TGCGCCAGCAGCTTCCAATACCCTAACTCCTACGAGCAGTACTTC

J: TRBJ1-4
V: TRBV3-1/TRBV3-2
D: TRBD1
size: -
CDR3: CASSDRGPITNEKLFF
DNA: TGTGCCAGCAGTGACAGGGGGCCTATCACTAATGAAAAACTGTTTTTT

J: TRBJ1-1
V: TRBV18
D: -
size: -
CDR3: CASSPPAPGVTEAFF
DNA: TGTGCCAGCTCACCACCAGCGCCGGGGGTCACTGAAGCTTTCTTT

J: TRBJ1-4
V: TRBV24-1
D: TRBD1
size: -
CDR3: CATGQGSNEKLFF
DNA: TGTGCCACCGGACAGGGATCTAATGAAAAACTGTTTTTT

J: TRBJ2-2
V: TRBV4-2
D: -
size: once
CDR3: CASSQYPGRETTGELFF
DNA: TGTGCCAGCAGCCAATACCCAGGGCGAGAGACCACCGGGGAGCTGTTTTTT

J: TRBJ1-1
V: TRBV19
D: -
size: few
CDR3: CASSMVKPRDTEAFF
DNA: TGTGCCAGTAGTATGGTGAAGCCGAGAGACACTGAAGCTTTCTTT

J: TRBJ2-1
V: TRBV29-1
D: TRBD2
size: -
CDR3: CSVSTSGSYNEQFF
DNA: TGCAGCGTTTCGACTAGCGGGTCGTACAATGAGCAGTTCTTC

J: TRBJ2-1
V: TRBV20-1
D: TRBD2
size: -
CDR3: CSARGGLEQFF
DNA: TGCAGTGCTAGGGGGGGGTTGGAGCAGTTCTTC